This paragraph covers one T cell receptor beta chain sequence. A single count supports this clonotype. Its antigen is not yet known. No base quality values were provided; no much bigger clone lies one nucleotide off. TCR beta repertoires were profiled from peripheral blood of 13 young patients with multiple sclerosis to demonstrate the VDJtools post-analysis software. The multiple sclerosis patients were children and adolescents ranging in age from roughly 6 to 15 years. The data derive from a study of post-analysis software for immune sequencing data (dated by TCRdb to the mid-2010s). About the investigation overall: Relapsing-remitting, secondary progressive and progressive-relapsing multiple sclerosis were recorded as disease courses, and subtype annotation was lacking for some patients. The patient repertoires were set against 10 or so previously published healthy control repertoires from donors whose ages ranged from 6 to 25 years. A subset of samples was prepared in parallel using single-end sample barcoding, then pooled and co-amplified after Illumina adapter ligation. The full study reports these points: Strong co-clustering of samples prepared in the same batch was shown by direct clustering with F measure, prompting a batch-effect correction. Compared with controls, multiple sclerosis patients had significantly lower normalized Chao1 diversity, a finding suggesting substantial peripheral T-cell clonal expansion. The control group was slightly older than the multiple sclerosis patient group. Patients showed significantly higher frequencies than controls for a few TRBV segments, among them TRBV5-6, TRBV5-1 and TRBV20-1.

Including cysteine and phenylalanine, the CDR3 has 17 amino acids. Of all the DNA, just the CDR3 is kept, 51 bases in frame from base 1. CDR1 and CDR2 (SGHAT, FQDESV) derive from the germline V gene (reference sequence). V trim: 3 bases; J trim: 5 bases; unmatched bases: 6. Library preparation was by PCR. The instrument was an Illumina HiSeq 2500. To reduce PCR and sequencing biases, unique molecular identifiers were incorporated into the TCR beta cDNA libraries. Around 500,000 cDNA molecules were obtained for every 1 to 10 million input T cells, so each molecule roughly corresponded to one T cell. Patient libraries were prepared and sequenced with the same protocol used for the earlier healthy control dataset. Samples belonging to the same batch were prepared together, multiplexed and sequenced on a shared HiSeq lane. The authors processed their data as follows. Raw barcoded reads were processed with MIGEC, discarding single-read molecular identifier groups before consensus assembly and CDR3 extraction. VDJtools was used for post-analysis of the clonotype tables, with diversity normalized by down-sampling every dataset to the smallest sample size. Repertoire overlap clustering matched CDR3 amino acid but not nucleotide sequences to correct batch-related cross-sample contamination. Clones were called with MiXCR by TCRdb after fastp trimmed the public reads at Q25, and only in-frame beta chains were retained. Rows are combined by CDR3 protein, so each entry shows the most common genes and DNA. V and J calls and clone size were set by TCRdb, not the authors. The sample table shows roughly 800,000 distinct CDR3 sequences, and roughly 50% are seen once. The ten biggest clones cover about 4.5% of the sample.

The sequenced sample consisted of blood. The chain is assembled from TRBV11-1 and TRBJ2-3, and 15 junctional nucleotides match TRBD2. This receptor was identified in a girl aged 10 to 17 with multiple sclerosis. The CDR3 region: CASSLYAGLAGGDTQYF. In nucleotide form, the sequence is TGTGCCAGCAGCTTGTACGCGGGACTAGCGGGAGGAGATACGCAGTATTTT.